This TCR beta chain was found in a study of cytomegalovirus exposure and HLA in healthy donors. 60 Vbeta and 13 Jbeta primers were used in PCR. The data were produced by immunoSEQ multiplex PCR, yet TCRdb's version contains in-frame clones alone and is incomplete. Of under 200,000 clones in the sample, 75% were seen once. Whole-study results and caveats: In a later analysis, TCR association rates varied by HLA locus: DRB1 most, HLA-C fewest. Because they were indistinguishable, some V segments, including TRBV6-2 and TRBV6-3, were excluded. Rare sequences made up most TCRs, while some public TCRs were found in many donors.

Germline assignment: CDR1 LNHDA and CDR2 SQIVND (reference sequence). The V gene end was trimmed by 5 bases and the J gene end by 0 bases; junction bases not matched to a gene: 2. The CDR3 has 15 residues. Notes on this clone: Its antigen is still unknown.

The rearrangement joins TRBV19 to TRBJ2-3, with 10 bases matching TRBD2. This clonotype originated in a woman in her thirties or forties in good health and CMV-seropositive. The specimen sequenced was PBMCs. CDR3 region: CASSPTSGSTDTQYF. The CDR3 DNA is TGTGCCAGTAGTCCGACTAGCGGGAGCACAGATACGCAGTATTTT.